This T cell receptor (beta chain) was profiled in a study of blood T cell repertoires in COVID-19. Study at large: Sites in the United States, Italy and Spain provided acute and convalescent COVID-19 samples. The cDNA or gDNA used as material had been derived from T cells, B-cell-depleted T cells, or PBMCs.

Repertoires were generated with immunoSEQ multiplex PCR, while TCRdb's copy carries only in-frame clones and drops some. The table shows more than 150,000 clones, with approximately 86% occurring only once. The V end lost 7 bases, the J end lost 1 base, and 11 bases lay between the germline ends. The V gene's germline CDR1 is SGHVS and CDR2 FQNEAQ. The CDR3 runs to 13 residues. The clonotype comes from a man aged 55 to 70 with acute or convalescent COVID-19. The sequenced material came from peripheral blood. The genes are TRBV7-8 and TRBJ2-7; unclear D gene. The CDR3 sequence is CASNPPGSYEQYF. CDR3 coding DNA: TGTGCCAGCAACCCTCCAGGTTCCTACGAGCAGTACTTC.